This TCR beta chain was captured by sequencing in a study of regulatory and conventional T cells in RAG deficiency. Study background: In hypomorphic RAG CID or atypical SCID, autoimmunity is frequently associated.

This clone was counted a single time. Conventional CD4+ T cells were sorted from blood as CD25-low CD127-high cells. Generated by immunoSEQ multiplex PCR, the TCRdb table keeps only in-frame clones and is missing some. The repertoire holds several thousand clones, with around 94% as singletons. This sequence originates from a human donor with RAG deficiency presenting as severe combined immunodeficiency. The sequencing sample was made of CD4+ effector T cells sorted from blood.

CDR3 protein: CASGTGPNTEAFF. CDR3 nucleotide sequence: TGCGCCAGCGGGACAGGGCCGAACACTGAAGCTTTCTTT. The chain links TRBV10-2 to TRBJ1-1, with 9 nucleotides matching TRBD1. The CDR3 sequence is 13 residues long. Germline CDR1 is WSHSY and CDR2 is SAAADI. The trim removed 8 bases at V and 1 base at J, leaving 2 bases unmatched.